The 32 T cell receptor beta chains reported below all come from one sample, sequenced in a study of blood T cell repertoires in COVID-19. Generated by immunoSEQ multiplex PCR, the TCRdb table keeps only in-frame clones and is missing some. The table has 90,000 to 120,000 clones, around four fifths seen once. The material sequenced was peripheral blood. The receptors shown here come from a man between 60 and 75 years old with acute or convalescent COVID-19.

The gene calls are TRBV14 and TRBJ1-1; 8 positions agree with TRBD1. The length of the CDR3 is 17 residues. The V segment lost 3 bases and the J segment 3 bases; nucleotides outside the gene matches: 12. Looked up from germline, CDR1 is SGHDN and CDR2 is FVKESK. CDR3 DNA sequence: TGTGCCAGCAGCCACCTAAGCAGGGGGCGCCCGGACACTGAAGCTTTCTTT. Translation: CASSHLSRGRPDTEAFF.

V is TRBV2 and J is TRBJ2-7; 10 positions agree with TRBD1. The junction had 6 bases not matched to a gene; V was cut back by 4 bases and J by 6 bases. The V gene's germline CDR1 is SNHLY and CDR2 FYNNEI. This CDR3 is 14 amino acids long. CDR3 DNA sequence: TGTGCCAGCAGTGGGACAGGGGGTTTGCTCGAGCAGTACTTC. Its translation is CASSGTGGLLEQYF.

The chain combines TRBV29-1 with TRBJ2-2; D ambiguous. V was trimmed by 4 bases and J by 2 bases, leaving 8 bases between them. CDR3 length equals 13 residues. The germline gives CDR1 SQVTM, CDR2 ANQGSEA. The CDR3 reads CSVGPSNTGELFF. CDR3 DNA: TGCAGCGTTGGGCCTTCTAACACCGGGGAGCTGTTTTTT.

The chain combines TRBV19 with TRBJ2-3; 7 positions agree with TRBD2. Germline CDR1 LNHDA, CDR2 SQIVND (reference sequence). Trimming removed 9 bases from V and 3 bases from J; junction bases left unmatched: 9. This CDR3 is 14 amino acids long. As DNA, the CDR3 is TGTGCCAGCACCCTCAGCGGGGCGACAGATACGCAGTATTTT. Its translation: CASTLSGATDTQYF.

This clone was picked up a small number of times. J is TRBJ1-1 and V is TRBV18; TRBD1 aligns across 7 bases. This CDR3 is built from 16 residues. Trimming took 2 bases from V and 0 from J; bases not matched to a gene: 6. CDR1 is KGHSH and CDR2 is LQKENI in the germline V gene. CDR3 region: CASSPTTGRMNTEAFF. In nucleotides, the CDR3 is TGTGCCAGCTCACCAACGACAGGGCGAATGAACACTGAAGCTTTCTTT.

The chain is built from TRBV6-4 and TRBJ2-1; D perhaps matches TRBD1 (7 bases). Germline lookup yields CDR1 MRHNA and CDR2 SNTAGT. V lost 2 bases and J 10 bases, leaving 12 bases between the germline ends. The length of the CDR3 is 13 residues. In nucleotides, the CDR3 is TGTGCCAGCAGTGACGAGGGGGCGGGGGAGCAGTTCTTC. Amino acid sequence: CASSDEGAGEQFF.

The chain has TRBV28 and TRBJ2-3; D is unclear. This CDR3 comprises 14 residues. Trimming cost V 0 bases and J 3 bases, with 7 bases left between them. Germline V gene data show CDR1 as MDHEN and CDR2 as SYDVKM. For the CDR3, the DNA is TGTGCCAGCAGTTTATGGGCCAGTACAGATACGCAGTATTTT. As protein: CASSLWASTDTQYF.

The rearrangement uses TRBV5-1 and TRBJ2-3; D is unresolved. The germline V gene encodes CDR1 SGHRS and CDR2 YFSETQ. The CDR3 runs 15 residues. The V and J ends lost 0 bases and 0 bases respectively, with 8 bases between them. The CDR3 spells CASSLGTASTDTQYF. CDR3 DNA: TGCGCCAGCAGCTTGGGTACAGCTAGCACAGATACGCAGTATTTT.

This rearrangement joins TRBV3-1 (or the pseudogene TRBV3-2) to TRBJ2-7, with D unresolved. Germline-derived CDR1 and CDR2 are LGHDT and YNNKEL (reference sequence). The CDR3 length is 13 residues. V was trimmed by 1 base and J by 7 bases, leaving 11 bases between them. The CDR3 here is CASSQASGFEQYV. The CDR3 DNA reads TGTGCCAGCAGCCAAGCGTCGGGTTTTGAGCAGTACGTC.

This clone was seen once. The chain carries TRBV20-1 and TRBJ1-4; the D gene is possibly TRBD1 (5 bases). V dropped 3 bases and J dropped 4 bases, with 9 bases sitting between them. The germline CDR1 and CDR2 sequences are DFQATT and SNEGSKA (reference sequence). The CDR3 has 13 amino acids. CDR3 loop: CSASKGLNEKLFF. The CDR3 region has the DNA TGCAGTGCTAGTAAGGGGCTTAATGAAAAACTGTTTTTT.

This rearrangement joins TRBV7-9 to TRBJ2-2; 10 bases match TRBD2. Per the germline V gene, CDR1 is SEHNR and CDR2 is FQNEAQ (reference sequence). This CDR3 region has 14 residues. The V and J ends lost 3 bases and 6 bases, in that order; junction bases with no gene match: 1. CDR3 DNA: TGTGCCAGCAGCTTGCTAGCGGGAGCCGGGGAGCTGTTTTTT. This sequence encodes CASSLLAGAGELFF. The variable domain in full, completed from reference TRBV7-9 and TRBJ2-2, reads DTGVSQNPRHKITKRGQNVTFRCDPISEHNRLYWYRQTLGQGPEFLTYFQNEAQLEKSRLLSDRFSAERPKGSFSTLEIQRTEQGDSAMYLCASSLLAGAGELFFGEGSRLTVL.

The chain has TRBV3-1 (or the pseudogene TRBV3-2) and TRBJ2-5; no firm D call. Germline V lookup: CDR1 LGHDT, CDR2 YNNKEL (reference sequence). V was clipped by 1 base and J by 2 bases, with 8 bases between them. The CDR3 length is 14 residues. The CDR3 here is CASSQARVQETQYF. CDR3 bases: TGTGCCAGCAGCCAAGCTCGCGTACAAGAGACCCAGTACTTC.

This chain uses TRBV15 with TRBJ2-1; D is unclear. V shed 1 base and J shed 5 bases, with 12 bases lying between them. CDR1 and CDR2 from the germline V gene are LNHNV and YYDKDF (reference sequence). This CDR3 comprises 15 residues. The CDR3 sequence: CATSRGQRPNNEQFF. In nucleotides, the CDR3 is TGTGCCACCAGCAGAGGTCAGCGCCCAAACAATGAGCAGTTCTTC.

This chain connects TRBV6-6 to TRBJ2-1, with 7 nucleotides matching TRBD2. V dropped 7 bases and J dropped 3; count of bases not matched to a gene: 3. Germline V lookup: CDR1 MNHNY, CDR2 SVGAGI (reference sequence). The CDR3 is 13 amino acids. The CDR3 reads CASTLADYNEQFF. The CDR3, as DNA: TGTGCCAGCACTCTAGCGGACTACAATGAGCAGTTCTTC.

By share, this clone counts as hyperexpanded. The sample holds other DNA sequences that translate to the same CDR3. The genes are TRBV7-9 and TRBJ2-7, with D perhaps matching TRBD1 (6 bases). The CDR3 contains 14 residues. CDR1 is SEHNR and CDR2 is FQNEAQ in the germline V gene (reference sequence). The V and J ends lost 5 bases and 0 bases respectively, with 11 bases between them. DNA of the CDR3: TGTGCCAGCAGCCCCCCGACAGGCTCCTACGAGCAGTACTTC. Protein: CASSPPTGSYEQYF.

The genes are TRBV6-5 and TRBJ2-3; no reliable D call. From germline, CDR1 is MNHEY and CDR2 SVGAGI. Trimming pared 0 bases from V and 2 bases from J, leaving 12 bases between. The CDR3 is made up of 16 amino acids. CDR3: CASSYSYSTDTDTQYF. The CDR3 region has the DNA TGTGCCAGCAGTTACTCTTACAGTACTGACACAGATACGCAGTATTTT.

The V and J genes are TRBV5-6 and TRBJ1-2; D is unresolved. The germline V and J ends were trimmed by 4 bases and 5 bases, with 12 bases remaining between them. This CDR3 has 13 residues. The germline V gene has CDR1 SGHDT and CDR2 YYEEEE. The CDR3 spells CASSPGGWYGYTF. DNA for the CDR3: TGTGCCAGCAGCCCCGGAGGCTGGTATGGCTACACCTTC. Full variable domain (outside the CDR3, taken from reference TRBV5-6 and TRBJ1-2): DAGVTQSPTHLIKTRGQQVTLRCSPKSGHDTVSWYQQALGQGPQFIFQYYEEEERQRGNFPDRFSGHQFPNYSSELNVNALLLGDSALYLCASSPGGWYGYTFGSGTRLTVV.

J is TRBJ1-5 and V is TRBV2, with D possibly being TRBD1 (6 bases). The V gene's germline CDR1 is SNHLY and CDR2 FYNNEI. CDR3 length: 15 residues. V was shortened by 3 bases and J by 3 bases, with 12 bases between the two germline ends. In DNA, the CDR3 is TGTGCCAGCAGTGATGAAGGACAGCCCAATCAGCCCCAGCATTTT. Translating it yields CASSDEGQPNQPQHF.

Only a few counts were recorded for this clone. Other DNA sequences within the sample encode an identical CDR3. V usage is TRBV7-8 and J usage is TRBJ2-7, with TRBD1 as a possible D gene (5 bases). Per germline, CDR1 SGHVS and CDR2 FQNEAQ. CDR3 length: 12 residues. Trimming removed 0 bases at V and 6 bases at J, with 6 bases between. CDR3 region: CASSLAQGEQYV. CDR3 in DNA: TGTGCCAGCAGCTTAGCCCAGGGCGAGCAGTACGTC.

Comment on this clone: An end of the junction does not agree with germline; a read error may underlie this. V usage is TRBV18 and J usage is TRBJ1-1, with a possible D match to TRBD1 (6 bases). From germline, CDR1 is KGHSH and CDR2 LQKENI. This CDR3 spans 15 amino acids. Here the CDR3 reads CASSGNRVMNIEAFF. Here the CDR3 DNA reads TGTGCCAGCTCAGGCAACAGGGTCATGAACATTGAAGCTTTCTTT.

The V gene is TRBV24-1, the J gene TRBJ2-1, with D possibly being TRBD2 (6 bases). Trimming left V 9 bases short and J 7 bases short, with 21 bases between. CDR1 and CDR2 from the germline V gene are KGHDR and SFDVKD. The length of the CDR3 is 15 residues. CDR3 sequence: CATSPATRGYNEQFF. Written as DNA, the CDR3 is TGTGCCACCTCTCCCGCGACTAGGGGATATAATGAGCAGTTCTTC.

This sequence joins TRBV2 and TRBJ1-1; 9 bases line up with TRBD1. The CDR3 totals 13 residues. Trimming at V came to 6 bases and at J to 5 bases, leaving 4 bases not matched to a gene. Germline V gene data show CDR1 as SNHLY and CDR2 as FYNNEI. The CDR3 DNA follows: TGTGCCAGCAGCAGTGACAGGGGGACTGAAGCTTTCTTT. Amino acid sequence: CASSSDRGTEAFF.

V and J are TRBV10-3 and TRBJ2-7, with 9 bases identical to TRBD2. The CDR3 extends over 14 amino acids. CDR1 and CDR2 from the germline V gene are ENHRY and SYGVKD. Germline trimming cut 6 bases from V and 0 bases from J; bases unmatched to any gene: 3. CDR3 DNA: TGTGCCATCAGGGCGGGAGGGAACTCCTACGAGCAGTACGTC. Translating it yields CAIRAGGNSYEQYV.

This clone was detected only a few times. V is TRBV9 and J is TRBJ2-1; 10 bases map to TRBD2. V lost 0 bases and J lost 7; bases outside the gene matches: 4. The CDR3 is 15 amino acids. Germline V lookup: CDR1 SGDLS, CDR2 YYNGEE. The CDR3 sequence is CASSVAGLAPNEQFF. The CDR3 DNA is TGTGCCAGCAGCGTAGCGGGACTAGCGCCGAATGAGCAGTTCTTC.

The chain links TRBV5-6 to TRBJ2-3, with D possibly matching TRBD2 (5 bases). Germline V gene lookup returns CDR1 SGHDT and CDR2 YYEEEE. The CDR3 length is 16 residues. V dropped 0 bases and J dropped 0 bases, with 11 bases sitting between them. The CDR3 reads CASSLAVSASTDTQYF. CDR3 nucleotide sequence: TGTGCCAGCAGCTTGGCGGTTAGCGCCAGCACAGATACGCAGTATTTT.

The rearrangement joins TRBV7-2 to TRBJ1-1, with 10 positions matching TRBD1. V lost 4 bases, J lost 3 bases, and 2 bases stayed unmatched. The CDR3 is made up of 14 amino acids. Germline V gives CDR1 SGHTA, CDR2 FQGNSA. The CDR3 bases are TGTGCCAGCAGCTCCGGGACAGGGGACACTGAAGCTTTCTTT. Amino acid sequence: CASSSGTGDTEAFF. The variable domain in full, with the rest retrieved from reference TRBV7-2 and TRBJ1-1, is GAGVSQSPSNKVTEKGKDVELRCDPISGHTALYWYRQSLGQGLEFLIYFQGNSAPDKSGLPSDRFSAERTGGSVSTLTIQRTQQEDSAVYLCASSSGTGDTEAFFGQGTRLTVV.

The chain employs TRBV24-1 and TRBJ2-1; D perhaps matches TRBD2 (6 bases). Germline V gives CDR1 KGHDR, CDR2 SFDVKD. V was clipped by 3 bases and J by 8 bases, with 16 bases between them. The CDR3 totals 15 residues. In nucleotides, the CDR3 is TGTGCCACCAGTGATCCGACGGGGTCGGGGGATGAGCAGTTCTTC. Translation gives CATSDPTGSGDEQFF.

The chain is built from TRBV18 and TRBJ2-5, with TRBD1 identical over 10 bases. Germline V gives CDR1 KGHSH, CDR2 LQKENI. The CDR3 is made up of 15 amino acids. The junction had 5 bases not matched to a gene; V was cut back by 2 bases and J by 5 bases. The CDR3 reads CASSPAWTGGETQYF. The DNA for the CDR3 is TGTGCCAGCTCACCAGCTTGGACAGGGGGTGAGACCCAGTACTTC.

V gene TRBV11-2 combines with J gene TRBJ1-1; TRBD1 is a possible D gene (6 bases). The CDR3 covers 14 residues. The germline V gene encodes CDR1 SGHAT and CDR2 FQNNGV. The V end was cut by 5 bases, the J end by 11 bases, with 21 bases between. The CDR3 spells CASSQTTGTPGAFF. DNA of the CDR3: TGTGCCAGCAGCCAAACGACAGGAACTCCTGGGGCTTTCTTT. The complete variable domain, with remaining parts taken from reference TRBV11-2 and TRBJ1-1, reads EAGVAQSPRYKIIEKRQSVAFWCNPISGHATLYWYQQILGQGPKLLIQFQNNGVVDDSQLPKDRFSAERLKGVDSTLKIQPAKLEDSAVYLCASSQTTGTPGAFFGQGTRLTVV.

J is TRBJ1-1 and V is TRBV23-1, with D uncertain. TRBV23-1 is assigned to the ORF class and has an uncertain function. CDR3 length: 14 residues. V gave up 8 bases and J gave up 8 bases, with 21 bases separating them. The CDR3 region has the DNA TGCGCCAGCCTTAACCCCTACACCCAGCGGGAAGCTTTCTTT. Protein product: CASLNPYTQREAFF.

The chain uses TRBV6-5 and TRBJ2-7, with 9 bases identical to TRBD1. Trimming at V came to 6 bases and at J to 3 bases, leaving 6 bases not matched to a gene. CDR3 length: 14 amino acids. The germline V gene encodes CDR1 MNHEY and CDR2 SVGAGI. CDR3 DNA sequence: TGTGCCAGCAGGAAGACAGGGGGTAGCTACGAGCAGTACTTC. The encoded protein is CASRKTGGSYEQYF.

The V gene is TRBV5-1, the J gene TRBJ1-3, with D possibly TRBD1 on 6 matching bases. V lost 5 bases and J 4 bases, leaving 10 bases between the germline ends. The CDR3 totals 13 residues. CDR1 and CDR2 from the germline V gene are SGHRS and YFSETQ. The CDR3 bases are TGCGCCAGCAGGGGGACACCCGGAAACACCATATATTTT. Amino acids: CASRGTPGNTIYF.